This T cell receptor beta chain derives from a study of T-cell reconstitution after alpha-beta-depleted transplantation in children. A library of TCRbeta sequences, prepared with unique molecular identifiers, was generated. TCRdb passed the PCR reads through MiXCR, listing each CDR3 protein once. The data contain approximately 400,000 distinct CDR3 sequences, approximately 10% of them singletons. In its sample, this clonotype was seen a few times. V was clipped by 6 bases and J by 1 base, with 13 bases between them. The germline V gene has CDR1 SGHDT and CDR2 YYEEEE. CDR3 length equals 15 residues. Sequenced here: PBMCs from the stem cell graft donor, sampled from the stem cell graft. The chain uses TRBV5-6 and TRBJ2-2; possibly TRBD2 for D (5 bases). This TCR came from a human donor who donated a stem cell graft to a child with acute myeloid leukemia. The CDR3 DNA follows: TGTGCCAGCACGTCGGGGTTCTTGAACACCGGGGAGCTGTTTTTT. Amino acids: CASTSGFLNTGELFF.